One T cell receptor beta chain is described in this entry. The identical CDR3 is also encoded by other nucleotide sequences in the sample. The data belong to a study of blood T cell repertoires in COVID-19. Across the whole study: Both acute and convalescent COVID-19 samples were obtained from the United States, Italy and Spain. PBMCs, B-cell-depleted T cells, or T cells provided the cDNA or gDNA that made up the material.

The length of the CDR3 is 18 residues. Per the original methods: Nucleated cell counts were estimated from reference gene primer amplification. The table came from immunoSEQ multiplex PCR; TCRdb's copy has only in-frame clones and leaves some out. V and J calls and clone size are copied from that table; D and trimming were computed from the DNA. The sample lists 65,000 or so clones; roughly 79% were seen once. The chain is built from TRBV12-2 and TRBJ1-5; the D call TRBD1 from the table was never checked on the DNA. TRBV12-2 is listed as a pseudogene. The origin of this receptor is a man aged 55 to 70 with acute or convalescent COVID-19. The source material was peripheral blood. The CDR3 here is CASRLAGTGYLHVQPQHF. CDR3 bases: TGTGCAAGTCGCTTAGCGGGGACAGGATATCTTCACGTTCAGCCCCAGCATTTT.